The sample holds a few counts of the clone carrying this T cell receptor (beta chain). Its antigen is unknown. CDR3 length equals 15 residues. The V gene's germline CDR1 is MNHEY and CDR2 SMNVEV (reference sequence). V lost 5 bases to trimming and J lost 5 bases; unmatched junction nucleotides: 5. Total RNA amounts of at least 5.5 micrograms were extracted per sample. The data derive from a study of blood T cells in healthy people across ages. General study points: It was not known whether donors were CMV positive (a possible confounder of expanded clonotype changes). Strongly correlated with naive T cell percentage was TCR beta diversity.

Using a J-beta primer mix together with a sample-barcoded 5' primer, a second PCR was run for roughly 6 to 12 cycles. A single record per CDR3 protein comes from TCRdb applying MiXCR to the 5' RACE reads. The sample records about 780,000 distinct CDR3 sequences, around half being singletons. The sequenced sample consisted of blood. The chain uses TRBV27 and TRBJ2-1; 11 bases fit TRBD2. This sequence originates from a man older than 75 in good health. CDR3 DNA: TGTGCCAGCAGTAAACTAGCGGGAGACCACAATGAGCAGTTCTTC. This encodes CASSKLAGDHNEQFF.